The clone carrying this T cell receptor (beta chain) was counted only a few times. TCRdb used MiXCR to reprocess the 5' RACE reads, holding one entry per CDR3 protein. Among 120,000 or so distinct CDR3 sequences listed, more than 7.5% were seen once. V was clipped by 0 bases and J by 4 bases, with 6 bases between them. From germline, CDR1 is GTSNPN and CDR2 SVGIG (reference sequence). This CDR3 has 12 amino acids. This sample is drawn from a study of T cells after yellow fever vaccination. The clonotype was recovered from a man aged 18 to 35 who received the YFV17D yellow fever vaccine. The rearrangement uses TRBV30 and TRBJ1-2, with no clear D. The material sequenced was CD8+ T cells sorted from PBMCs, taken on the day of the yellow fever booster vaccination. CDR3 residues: CAWSVEAYGYTF. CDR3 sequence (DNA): TGTGCCTGGAGTGTGGAGGCCTATGGCTACACCTTC. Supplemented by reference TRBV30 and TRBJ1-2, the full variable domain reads SQTIHQWPATLVQPVGSPLSLECTVEGTSNPNLYWYRQAAGRGLQLLFYSVGIGQISSEVPQNLSASRPQDRQFILSSKKLLLSDSGFYLCAWSVEAYGYTFGSGTRLTVV.